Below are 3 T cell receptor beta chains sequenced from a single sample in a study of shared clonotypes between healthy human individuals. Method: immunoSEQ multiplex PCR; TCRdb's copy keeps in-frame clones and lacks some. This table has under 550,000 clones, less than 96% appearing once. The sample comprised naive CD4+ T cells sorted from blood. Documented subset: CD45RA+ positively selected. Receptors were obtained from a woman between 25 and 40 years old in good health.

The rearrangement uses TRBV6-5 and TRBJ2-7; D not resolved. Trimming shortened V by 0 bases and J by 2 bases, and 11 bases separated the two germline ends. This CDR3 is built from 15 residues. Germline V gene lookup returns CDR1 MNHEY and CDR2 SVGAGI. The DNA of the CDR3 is TGTGCCAGCAGTTACTCGTCCGGTTTCCCCTACGAGCAGTACTTC. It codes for CASSYSSGFPYEQYF.

CDR3 bases: TGTGCCAGCTCACCACGTACTACAACCTACAATGAGCAGTTCTTC. Translated, it gives CASSPRTTTYNEQFF. The chain uses TRBV18 and TRBJ2-1; D is unclear. Per the germline V gene, CDR1 is KGHSH and CDR2 is LQKENI. Deletions cut 1 base from V and 2 bases from J, with 9 bases between. The CDR3 length is 15 residues.

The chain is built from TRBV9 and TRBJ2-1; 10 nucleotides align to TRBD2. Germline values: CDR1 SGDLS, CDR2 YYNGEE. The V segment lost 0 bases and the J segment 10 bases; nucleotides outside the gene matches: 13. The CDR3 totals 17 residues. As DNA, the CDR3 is TGTGCCAGCAGCGTAGCCCTGGGTCTAGCGGGAGTGGAAGAGCAGTTCTTC. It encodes CASSVALGLAGVEEQFF.